What follows are 27 T cell receptor beta chains derived from one specimen sequenced in a study of cytotoxic CD8 clonotypes in ibrutinib-treated CLL (dated by TCRdb to the early 2020s). Libraries came from the immunoSEQ multiplex PCR assay. The table comes from immuneACCESS by way of TCRdb, which keeps in-frame sequences with V and J called. Part of the clones is missing from these tables; in studies checked, under half for an unresolved V gene and the rest for unknown reasons. Recorded for this sample are 150,000 to 200,000 clones; roughly 84% of them occurred a single time. The biggest ten clones account for approximately 3% of the sample. Per the publication, the time point label means: progressive disease on ibrutinib. This specimen consisted of PBMCs, obtained at disease progression, from a patient treated with ibrutinib. The receptors derive from a human donor with chronic lymphocytic leukemia.

The chain has TRBV4-1 and TRBJ2-5; no firm D call. Germline CDR1 and CDR2: MGHRA and YSYEKL. V was cut by 5 bases and J by 9 bases, with 13 bases left in between. This CDR3 has 12 residues. The CDR3 loop reads CASSEPRRAQYF. DNA for the CDR3: TGCGCCAGCAGCGAACCCAGGCGAGCCCAGTACTTC.

The rearrangement links TRBV28 to TRBJ1-4, with 9 bases fitting TRBD1. The germline V gene has CDR1 MDHEN and CDR2 SYDVKM. The CDR3 runs to 17 residues. V dropped 6 bases and J dropped 1; count of bases not matched to a gene: 9. In DNA, the CDR3 is TGTGCCAGCAGCCTGGGGGGGACAGGGTTAACTAATGAAAAACTGTTTTTT. Amino acids: CASSLGGTGLTNEKLFF.

V and J are TRBV30 and TRBJ2-7; D ambiguous. V lost 4 bases and J 4 bases, leaving 11 bases between the germline ends. The CDR3 is made up of 12 amino acids. Germline assignment: CDR1 GTSNPN and CDR2 SVGIG (reference sequence). In DNA, the CDR3 is TGTGCCTGGAAGGGCAGTGTGTACGAGCAGTACTTC. As protein: CAWKGSVYEQYF.

V gene TRBV7-2 combines with J gene TRBJ1-4; D call uncertain. CDR3 size: 15 residues. The V and J ends lost 2 bases and 0 bases respectively, with 7 bases between them. In germline, CDR1 is SGHTA, CDR2 FQGNSA. Here the CDR3 reads CASSLRRPTNEKLFF. The CDR3, as DNA: TGTGCCAGCAGCTTACGGCGACCAACTAATGAAAAACTGTTTTTT.

This chain uses TRBV5-1 with TRBJ2-5; D may be TRBD1 (5 bases). CDR3 length: 12 amino acids. V was cut by 5 bases and J by 3 bases, with 8 bases left in between. Per the germline V gene, CDR1 is SGHRS and CDR2 is YFSETQ. CDR3 nucleotide sequence: TGCGCCAGCAGGACAGTAGAAGAGACCCAGTACTTC. Encoded protein: CASRTVEETQYF.

Many counts were recorded for this clone. This chain joins TRBV10-1 and TRBJ2-7, with a weak D call TRBD1 (5 bases). The CDR3 is 14 residues long. From germline, CDR1 is WNHNN and CDR2 SYGVQD (reference sequence). V lost 9 bases and J 6 bases, leaving 21 bases between the germline ends. The chain's CDR3 is CARDRSGASCEQYF. For the CDR3, the DNA is TGCGCCAGGGATCGTTCTGGGGCTTCTTGCGAGCAGTACTTC.

The rearrangement joins TRBV19 to TRBJ2-7, with D perhaps TRBD1 (7 bases). This CDR3 is built from 14 residues. CDR1 and CDR2 from the germline V gene are LNHDA and SQIVND (reference sequence). V was trimmed by 3 bases and J by 5 bases, leaving 14 bases between them. In nucleotides, the CDR3 is TGTGCCAGTAGTATGGGCAGGGGGGCCGACGAGCAGTACTTC. Translation gives CASSMGRGADEQYF. Based on the CDR3 plus reference TRBV19 and TRBJ2-7, the full variable domain is DGGITQSPKYLFRKEGQNVTLSCEQNLNHDAMYWYRQDPGQGLRLIYYSQIVNDFQKGDIAEGYSVSREKKESFPLTVTSAQKNPTAFYLCASSMGRGADEQYFGPGTRLTVT.

The J gene is TRBJ1-5, the V gene TRBV2; the D is unclear. Germline loops: CDR1 SNHLY, CDR2 FYNNEI. Trimming removed 6 bases at V and 2 bases at J, with 14 bases between. This CDR3 spans 15 amino acids. CDR3 region: CASRNREAGNQPQHF. The CDR3 DNA is TGTGCCAGCAGGAATAGGGAGGCCGGCAATCAGCCCCAGCATTTT.

The chain uses TRBV11-2 and TRBJ2-3; D perhaps matches TRBD1 (5 bases). The V gene's germline CDR1 is SGHAT and CDR2 FQNNGV. CDR3 size: 13 residues. V was pared by 3 bases and J by 4 bases, with 8 bases between. CDR3 nucleotides: TGTGCCAGCAGCTTGGAGACAGCAGATACGCAGTATTTT. This translates into CASSLETADTQYF. Looking up the rest from reference TRBV11-2 and TRBJ2-3 gives the full variable domain: EAGVAQSPRYKIIEKRQSVAFWCNPISGHATLYWYQQILGQGPKLLIQFQNNGVVDDSQLPKDRFSAERLKGVDSTLKIQPAKLEDSAVYLCASSLETADTQYFGPGTRLTVL.

This chain joins TRBV7-6 and TRBJ2-7; D remains unclear. CDR1 SGHVS and CDR2 FNYEAQ come from the germline V gene. This CDR3 is built from 14 residues. With 10 bases removed from V and 7 bases from J, the gap between germline ends came to 23 bases. CDR3 region: CATSPEWAHLEQYF. The CDR3 DNA sequence: TGTGCCACCTCCCCCGAGTGGGCCCACTTAGAGCAGTACTTC.

This chain joins TRBV7-2 and TRBJ2-3; maybe TRBD2 (5 bases). Trimming cost V 5 bases and J 8 bases, with 14 bases left between them. This CDR3 region has 13 residues. Germline V gives CDR1 SGHTA, CDR2 FQGNSA. The CDR3 is CASSPELGGTQYF. CDR3 nucleotide sequence: TGTGCCAGCAGCCCCGAACTAGGAGGTACGCAGTATTTT.

Concerning this clone: Additional DNA sequences in this sample encode the identical CDR3. The rearrangement joins TRBV29-1 to TRBJ2-2; 9 nucleotides match TRBD1. CDR1 and CDR2 from the germline V gene are SQVTM and ANQGSEA. CDR3 length: 13 amino acids. The V gene end was trimmed by 6 bases and the J gene end by 2 bases; junction bases not matched to a gene: 1. CDR3 in DNA: TGCAGCGTGGACAGGGGCAACACCGGGGAGCTGTTTTTT. Amino acid sequence: CSVDRGNTGELFF.

The chain combines TRBV19 with TRBJ1-2, with D possibly being TRBD1 (5 bases). The V gene lost 3 bases and the J gene lost 5 bases, with 16 bases spanning the gap. The V gene's germline CDR1 is LNHDA and CDR2 SQIVND (reference sequence). This CDR3 region has 15 residues. CDR3 in amino acids: CASSMPREALYGYTF. CDR3 in DNA: TGTGCCAGTAGTATGCCCAGGGAGGCCCTTTATGGCTACACCTTC.

The chain is built from TRBV30 and TRBJ1-4; no definite D call. Trimming pared 5 bases from V and 4 bases from J, leaving 11 bases between. The CDR3 has 13 residues. Germline CDR1 GTSNPN, CDR2 SVGIG (reference sequence). CDR3 bases: TGTGCCTGGGCGCAAGATTTTAATGAAAAACTGTTTTTT. Encoded protein: CAWAQDFNEKLFF.

CDR3 DNA sequence: TGTGCCAGCAGCGAAGGGGGTTATGGCTACACCTTC. This codes for CASSEGGYGYTF. The chain combines TRBV11-3 with TRBJ1-2; D might be TRBD1 (6 bases). Germline V gene data show CDR1 as SGHNT and CDR2 as YENEEA. With 5 bases removed from V and 5 bases from J, the gap between germline ends came to 9 bases. The CDR3 sequence is 12 residues long.

This clone was observed once. This chain connects TRBV15 to TRBJ2-2; TRBD2 is a possible D gene (5 bases). Germline assignment: CDR1 LNHNV and CDR2 YYDKDF (reference sequence). V lost 5 bases and J 2 bases, leaving 18 bases between the germline ends. The CDR3 is 17 amino acids. CDR3 nucleotide sequence: TGTGCCACCAGCGGAGCGCGGGCCATGTTCAACACCGGGGAGCTGTTTTTT. Residues: CATSGARAMFNTGELFF. The entire variable domain, with the rest obtained from reference TRBV15 and TRBJ2-2, is as follows: DAMVIQNPRYQVTQFGKPVTLSCSQTLNHNVMYWYQQKSSQAPKLLFHYYDKDFNNEADTPDNFQSRRPNTSFCFLDIRSPGLGDTAMYLCATSGARAMFNTGELFFGEGSRLTVL.

The chain couples TRBV7-9 to TRBJ2-2; TRBD2 aligns across 11 bases. The CDR3 totals 16 residues. Germline trimming cut 5 bases from V and 5 bases from J; bases unmatched to any gene: 7. The germline gives CDR1 SEHNR, CDR2 FQNEAQ (reference sequence). CDR3 region: CASSAGLAGPTGELFF. The DNA for the CDR3 is TGTGCCAGCAGCGCCGGACTAGCGGGCCCGACCGGGGAGCTGTTTTTT. Full variable domain (rest looked up from reference TRBV7-9 and TRBJ2-2): DTGVSQNPRHKITKRGQNVTFRCDPISEHNRLYWYRQTLGQGPEFLTYFQNEAQLEKSRLLSDRFSAERPKGSFSTLEIQRTEQGDSAMYLCASSAGLAGPTGELFFGEGSRLTVL.

The genes are TRBV5-6 and TRBJ2-1, with D perhaps TRBD2 (5 bases). CDR1 is SGHDT and CDR2 is YYEEEE in the germline V gene. The CDR3 length is 14 residues. V was pared by 7 bases and J by 3 bases, with 14 bases between. The CDR3 nucleotides are TGTGCCAGCCAAAGGGAGCGGATCTACAATGAGCAGTTCTTC. It specifies CASQRERIYNEQFF. Complete variable domain (other parts from reference TRBV5-6 and TRBJ2-1): DAGVTQSPTHLIKTRGQQVTLRCSPKSGHDTVSWYQQALGQGPQFIFQYYEEEERQRGNFPDRFSGHQFPNYSSELNVNALLLGDSALYLCASQRERIYNEQFFGPGTRLTVL.

V usage is TRBV7-2 and J usage is TRBJ1-5, with TRBD1 as a possible D gene (5 bases). Germline CDR1 SGHTA, CDR2 FQGNSA. The CDR3 spans 13 residues. Between the trimmed V and J ends, which lost 1 base and 7 bases, there was a span of 8 bases. The CDR3 coding sequence is TGTGCCAGCAGCTTAGAGGCAGGGCAGCCCCAGCATTTT. Protein sequence: CASSLEAGQPQHF.

V usage is TRBV28 and J usage is TRBJ2-7; D not resolved. Deletions cut 3 bases from V and 0 bases from J, with 9 bases between. CDR1 MDHEN and CDR2 SYDVKM come from the germline V gene. The CDR3 runs 14 residues. The CDR3 loop reads CASSLGSSSYEQYF. The CDR3, as DNA: TGTGCCAGCAGTTTGGGGTCGAGCTCCTACGAGCAGTACTTC.

The CDR3, as DNA: TGTGCCAGCAGCCCGGGTGTAGCGGGAAGGGTAACAGATACGCAGTATTTT. This translates into CASSPGVAGRVTDTQYF. V and J are TRBV11-1 and TRBJ2-3, with TRBD2 matching 8 bases. V trimming: 5 bases; J trimming: 3 bases; junction bases outside the gene matches: 13. The germline CDR1 and CDR2 sequences are SGHAT and FQDESV (reference sequence). This CDR3 is built from 17 residues.

The chain is built from TRBV7-2 and TRBJ2-7; 11 bases match TRBD2. The germline V gene has CDR1 SGHTA and CDR2 FQGNSA. The CDR3 runs 15 residues. V shed 5 bases, J shed 4 bases, and the junction held 7 bases outside the gene matches. CDR3 loop: CASSVTSGNAYEQYF. The CDR3 region has the DNA TGTGCCAGCAGCGTGACTAGCGGGAACGCGTACGAGCAGTACTTC.

The chain links TRBV9 to TRBJ2-1; weak D call: TRBD2 (5 bases). The ends were cut back, 0 bases at V and 0 bases at J, with 10 bases in the middle. The length of the CDR3 is 16 residues. The germline V gene encodes CDR1 SGDLS and CDR2 YYNGEE. CDR3 coding DNA: TGTGCCAGCAGCGTAGATCCGGGGAGCTCCTACAATGAGCAGTTCTTC. Translating it yields CASSVDPGSSYNEQFF.

The chain combines TRBV15 with TRBJ1-2, with a possible D match to TRBD1 (5 bases). CDR3 length: 15 amino acids. V was shortened by 5 bases and J by 3 bases, with 16 bases between the two germline ends. In germline, CDR1 is LNHNV, CDR2 YYDKDF (reference sequence). The CDR3 DNA reads TGTGCCACCAGCGCCATTTGGGGCGGGGACTATGGCTACACCTTC. It codes for CATSAIWGGDYGYTF. Complete variable domain (other parts from reference TRBV15 and TRBJ1-2): DAMVIQNPRYQVTQFGKPVTLSCSQTLNHNVMYWYQQKSSQAPKLLFHYYDKDFNNEADTPDNFQSRRPNTSFCFLDIRSPGLGDTAMYLCATSAIWGGDYGYTFGSGTRLTVV.

The gene calls are TRBV30 and TRBJ2-3; D possibly uses TRBD1 or TRBD2 (7 bases each). The germline CDR1 and CDR2 sequences are GTSNPN and SVGIG (reference sequence). The CDR3 length is 16 residues. V was shortened by 0 bases and J by 0 bases, with 13 bases between the two germline ends. As DNA, the CDR3 is TGTGCCTGGAGTGTGGGAGGGGGCTACAGCACAGATACGCAGTATTTT. Translated: CAWSVGGGYSTDTQYF.

The genes are TRBV5-1 and TRBJ2-5, with 7 bases fitting TRBD1. There are 15 residues in the CDR3. Per the germline V gene, CDR1 is SGHRS and CDR2 is YFSETQ. J lost 6 bases, V lost 4 bases, and 12 bases had no gene match. The DNA for the CDR3 is TGCGCCAGCAGCCAAACCCAGGGGGTTGCGAAGACCCAGTACTTC. This gives the protein CASSQTQGVAKTQYF.

This clone showed up just once. The chain uses TRBV5-1 and TRBJ1-5; D gene ambiguous. This CDR3 has 14 amino acids. Trimming shortened V by 0 bases and J by 0 bases, and 4 bases separated the two germline ends. CDR1 and CDR2 from the germline V gene are SGHRS and YFSETQ. The CDR3 is CASSLGNSNQPQHF. The CDR3 DNA reads as TGCGCCAGCAGCTTGGGTAATAGCAATCAGCCCCAGCATTTT.